Listed here is a single TCR beta chain. This sample was taken from a study of OX40 agonist ivuxolimab in advanced cancers. Across the whole study: Patients received the agonistic anti-OX40 (CD134) antibody ivuxolimab. Patients received ivuxolimab, an intravenous treatment, every 2 weeks at 0.01 to 10 mg/kg. Earlier treatment with anti-PD-1, anti-PD-L1 or anti-CTLA-4 was permitted, and under 50% had received some.

Data came from immunoSEQ multiplex PCR; TCRdb stores just in-frame clones and leaves some out. The sample lists more than 85,000 clones; approximately 90% were seen once. Germline CDR1 MGHDK, CDR2 SYGVNS. The CDR3 loop spans 13 amino acids. V was pared by 8 bases and J by 2 bases, with 4 bases of the junction left unmatched. The material sequenced was CD4+ or CD8+ T cells sorted from blood, taken in a trial of the OX40 agonist ivuxolimab. This chain links TRBV25-1 with TRBJ2-3; 7 bases map to TRBD1. The TCR sequence derives from an adult with an advanced solid tumor such as melanoma, head and neck, liver or kidney cancer. Here the CDR3 reads CASEGATTDTQYF. In nucleotides, the CDR3 is TGTGCCAGCGAGGGGGCCACCACAGATACGCAGTATTTT.